This T cell receptor beta chain comes out of a study of blood T cell repertoires in COVID-19. Study details: The United States, Italy and Spain were the sources of the acute and convalescent COVID-19 samples. Sources were T cells, B-cell-depleted T cells, or PBMCs; the material itself was cDNA or gDNA.

This clone was detected only once. Per the study methods: Estimated nucleated cell counts came from reference gene primer amplification. Clones were read by immunoSEQ multiplex PCR, and TCRdb kept only the in-frame ones, dropping some. The V and J calls and clone size were taken over from that table, and D and trimming were inferred from the DNA. The table includes about 120,000 clones, about 84% detected once. Looked up from germline, CDR1 is LGHNA and CDR2 is YSLEER. There are 14 residues in the CDR3. The germline V and J ends were trimmed by 0 bases and 3 bases, with 8 bases remaining between them.

Sample: peripheral blood. The TCR originated in a man aged 55 to 69 with acute or convalescent COVID-19. V usage is TRBV4-3 and J usage is TRBJ1-2, with D unresolved. CDR3 bases: TGCGCCAGCAGCCAAGACTACGGGGACTATGGCTACACCTTC. This gives the protein CASSQDYGDYGYTF.